These 21 T cell receptor beta chains were sequenced from one sample in a study of control samples from healthy donors and cancer patients. Produced via immunoSEQ multiplex PCR; TCRdb's table is partial and in-frame only. The sample holds 140,000 or so clones, 75% to 95% seen once. Sequencing was performed on blood. These receptor sequences come from a man aged 25-45 years in good health.

The rearrangement links TRBV6-5 to TRBJ2-7; maybe TRBD1 (6 bases). Trimming pared 2 bases from V and 4 bases from J, leaving 15 bases between. The CDR3 has 15 amino acids. CDR1 is MNHEY and CDR2 is SVGAGI in the germline V gene. The CDR3 nucleotides are TGTGCCAGCAGTTACACAGGGTCTGCCGGATACGAGCAGTACTTC. Its protein is CASSYTGSAGYEQYF.

With regard to this clone: This same CDR3 is encoded by further DNA sequences in the sample. The V call is TRBV6-5, the J call TRBJ1-5; 12 bases map to TRBD1. The germline V gene encodes CDR1 MNHEY and CDR2 SVGAGI. V lost 6 bases, J lost 7 bases, and 4 bases stayed unmatched. The CDR3 totals 14 residues. CDR3 sequence (DNA): TGTGCCAGCAGAGGGACAGGGGGCGGCCAGCCCCAGCATTTT. This translates into CASRGTGGGQPQHF.

This clone was found once. J is TRBJ1-2 and V is TRBV19; 8 bases fit TRBD1. The CDR3 contains 14 residues. The trim removed 4 bases at V and 6 bases at J, leaving 7 bases unmatched. In germline, CDR1 is LNHDA, CDR2 SQIVND (reference sequence). The CDR3 reads CASSRQGRGDGYTF. In nucleotides, the CDR3 is TGTGCCAGTAGTAGACAGGGGCGTGGGGATGGCTACACCTTC.

The CDR3 DNA reads TGTGCCAGTAGTATATCAAGAGAGTATGGCTACACCTTC. Its translation: CASSISREYGYTF. The rearrangement uses TRBV19 and TRBJ1-2, with unresolved D. V dropped 2 bases and J dropped 5 bases, with 9 bases sitting between them. This CDR3 is built from 13 residues. Germline-derived CDR1 and CDR2 are LNHDA and SQIVND (reference sequence).

The J gene is TRBJ2-1, the V gene TRBV9; 7 bases fit TRBD2. Germline values: CDR1 SGDLS, CDR2 YYNGEE. Trimming removed 3 bases from V and 6 bases from J; junction bases left unmatched: 15. There are 17 residues in the CDR3. The CDR3 reads CASSAPYDGRNRNEQFF. CDR3 DNA sequence: TGTGCCAGCAGCGCCCCCTACGACGGGAGGAACCGCAATGAGCAGTTCTTC.

The chain employs TRBV27 and TRBJ2-3; possibly TRBD2 for D (6 bases). CDR1 is MNHEY and CDR2 is SMNVEV in the germline V gene (reference sequence). Deletions cut 6 bases from V and 1 base from J, with 14 bases between. CDR3 size: 15 residues. CDR3 DNA sequence: TGTGCCAGCAGCCCCGAGGACTACCGCACAGATACGCAGTATTTT. This gives the protein CASSPEDYRTDTQYF.

As regards this clone: The sample carries other DNA sequences with the same CDR3. V usage is TRBV4-1 and J usage is TRBJ1-2; D call uncertain. The CDR3 spans 12 residues. Germline V gives CDR1 MGHRA, CDR2 YSYEKL. The V and J ends lost 1 base and 7 bases respectively, with 7 bases between them. Written as DNA, the CDR3 is TGCGCCAGCAGCCAAGGGGGTAGTGGCTACACCTTC. It codes for CASSQGGSGYTF.

This clone has a single count. The V and J genes are TRBV11-3 and TRBJ2-1; maybe TRBD2 (6 bases). With 0 bases removed from V and 0 bases from J, the gap between germline ends came to 12 bases. This CDR3 has 17 residues. Germline V gene lookup returns CDR1 SGHNT and CDR2 YENEEA. CDR3 DNA: TGTGCCAGCAGCTTAGAGGGAGGTCCAAGCTCCTACAATGAGCAGTTCTTC. It encodes CASSLEGGPSSYNEQFF.

This chain connects TRBV6-5 to TRBJ2-1; 8 bases agree with TRBD2. Germline V lookup: CDR1 MNHEY, CDR2 SVGAGI. V shed 7 bases, J shed 3 bases, and the junction held 8 bases outside the gene matches. The CDR3 has 15 amino acids. The CDR3 bases are TGTGCCAGCAAGCCCGGGGGGGCCCACTACAATGAGCAGTTCTTC. It codes for CASKPGGAHYNEQFF.

The chain has TRBV27 and TRBJ2-7; D possibly corresponds to TRBD2 (7 bases). Germline V gives CDR1 MNHEY, CDR2 SMNVEV (reference sequence). This CDR3 is built from 15 residues. Trimming pared 5 bases from V and 2 bases from J, leaving 16 bases between. The chain's CDR3 is CASSPGGGPTYEQYF. CDR3 in DNA: TGTGCCAGCAGTCCGGGCGGGGGCCCCACCTACGAGCAGTACTTC.

This rearrangement joins TRBV5-1 to TRBJ2-7; either TRBD1 or TRBD2 may fit D (5 bases each). Trimming pared 0 bases from V and 1 base from J, leaving 11 bases between. Germline V gives CDR1 SGHRS, CDR2 YFSETQ. This CDR3 is built from 15 residues. The CDR3 loop reads CASSLVGEGSYEQYF. The CDR3 DNA reads TGCGCCAGCAGCTTGGTGGGGGAAGGATCCTACGAGCAGTACTTC.

The V gene is TRBV6-1, the J gene TRBJ2-4; D is unresolved. The CDR3 totals 16 residues. Germline CDR1 reads MNHNS; CDR2 reads SASEGT. Trimming pared 4 bases from V and 3 bases from J, leaving 16 bases between. The CDR3 DNA follows: TGTGCCAGCAGTGGCAACTCCACCTTGGGCAAAAACATTCAGTACTTC. It encodes CASSGNSTLGKNIQYF.

In this sample, this clone turned up once. The chain has TRBV5-1 and TRBJ2-7; 9 nucleotides match TRBD1. V lost 5 bases, J lost 6 bases, and 15 bases stayed unmatched. The CDR3 has 16 amino acids. Germline assignment: CDR1 SGHRS and CDR2 YFSETQ. The CDR3 spells CASRKLSGTGNAEQYF. In DNA, the CDR3 is TGCGCCAGCAGGAAACTGTCCGGGACAGGGAATGCCGAGCAGTACTTC.

The CDR3 region is CASSVELHTDTQYF. CDR3 DNA: TGTGCCAGCAGCGTGGAGCTGCACACAGATACGCAGTATTTT. The rearrangement links TRBV9 to TRBJ2-3; D call uncertain. V lost 2 bases to trimming and J lost 2 bases, with 9 bases between them. In germline, CDR1 is SGDLS, CDR2 YYNGEE. The length of the CDR3 is 14 residues.

This chain connects TRBV6-2 or TRBV6-3 to TRBJ2-7, with a tentative D call TRBD2 (6 bases). Trimming pared 5 bases from V and 3 bases from J, leaving 11 bases between. Germline lookup yields CDR1 MNHEY and CDR2 SVGEGT. The CDR3 contains 13 residues. The CDR3 bases are TGTGCCAGCAGTGGCGGGGTCCTCTACGAGCAGTACTTC. It specifies CASSGGVLYEQYF.

The chain uses TRBV27 and TRBJ2-2; D remains ambiguous. The CDR3 consists of 12 residues. CDR1 is MNHEY, CDR2 SMNVEV, per germline (reference sequence). Trimming stripped 5 bases from V and 6 bases from J, with 7 bases between. This CDR3 is CASSLRAGELFF. The CDR3 bases are TGTGCCAGCAGTCTCCGAGCCGGGGAGCTGTTTTTT.

The rearrangement joins TRBV6-5 to TRBJ2-1; 7 nucleotides line up with TRBD2. CDR1 and CDR2 (germline): MNHEY, SVGAGI. This CDR3 region has 13 residues. After removal of 8 bases from V and 3 bases from J, the junction contained 4 bases not matched to a gene. In nucleotides, the CDR3 is TGTGCCAGCGGACTAGGGTACTACAATGAGCAGTTCTTC. Protein product: CASGLGYYNEQFF.

The chain joins TRBV6-6 to TRBJ1-1; no firm D call. The ends were cut back, 6 bases at V and 1 base at J, with 6 bases in the middle. Germline V gene lookup returns CDR1 MNHNY and CDR2 SVGAGI (reference sequence). There are 12 residues in the CDR3. CDR3 sequence: CASSTENTEAFF. In nucleotides, the CDR3 is TGTGCCAGCAGCACCGAGAACACTGAAGCTTTCTTT.

The V call is TRBV7-8, the J call TRBJ1-1; D unclear. V lost 1 base, J lost 1 base, and 4 bases lay in between. Germline assignment: CDR1 SGHVS and CDR2 FQNEAQ. CDR3 size: 13 residues. The CDR3 DNA reads as TGTGCCAGCAGCTTAGAGGGGAACACTGAAGCTTTCTTT. Translation: CASSLEGNTEAFF.

The CDR3 loop reads CASSVDVGTLFF. The CDR3 DNA sequence: TGTGCCAGCAGCGTAGACGTAGGAACACTGTTCTTC. The rearrangement uses TRBV9 and TRBJ2-1; D gene ambiguous. V was trimmed by 0 bases and J by 15 bases, leaving 13 bases between them. In germline, CDR1 is SGDLS, CDR2 YYNGEE. The CDR3 length is 12 residues.

This sequence joins TRBV6-5 and TRBJ2-6; the D gene is possibly TRBD2 (5 bases). CDR3 length: 15 amino acids. Germline V gene sequence: CDR1 MNHEY, CDR2 SVGAGI. Trimming removed 8 bases from V and 1 base from J, with 12 bases in between. CDR3 sequence: CASARTGSGANVLTF. Written as DNA, the CDR3 is TGTGCCAGCGCCAGGACGGGGTCTGGGGCCAACGTCCTGACTTTC.